The rows below give T cell receptor beta chains drawn from one sample of a study of cytomegalovirus exposure and HLA in healthy donors. Assay: immunoSEQ multiplex PCR; the TCRdb copy retains only in-frame clones and omits some. The sample has around 100,000 clones; about 81% are singletons. The specimen was PBMCs. These receptors were collected from a man aged 18 to 30 in good health and CMV-seronegative. CDR3s include the opening cysteine and the closing phenylalanine or tryptophan. The D gene is left open where the match is weak. Clone size appears in some rows only: once, few, many, or a class for an expanded clone.

>.|TRBJ2-1|TRBV6-5|.
TGTGCCAGCAGTTACTCGGTAGGGGTGGTAGCCAATGAGCAGTTCTTC
CASSYSVGVVANEQFF
>.|TRBJ1-1|TRBV9|.
TGTGCCAGCAGCGTAGTGGGAGGGGCCGGAGCTGAAGCTTTCTTT
CASSVVGGAGAEAFF
>once|TRBJ1-2|TRBV6-5|.
TGTGCCAGCAGCCCCGACAGTTCTAACTATGGCTACACCTTC
CASSPDSSNYGYTF
>.|TRBJ2-7|TRBV5-4|.
TGTGCCAGCAGCTTGGCAACCGGGGTTTCGTACGAGCAGTACTTC
CASSLATGVSYEQYF
>.|TRBJ2-7|TRBV14|.
TGTGCCAGCAGCCCCCGGCGAGGATCCCCAAAAGGCTATAGCTCCTACGAGCAGTACTTC
CASSPRRGSPKGYSSYEQYF
>.|TRBJ2-6|TRBV18|TRBD1
TGTGCCAGCTCATCCCGGACAGGGGGCGCGACTGGGGCCAACGTCCTGACTTTC
CASSSRTGGATGANVLTF
>.|TRBJ1-1|TRBV10-3|.
TGTGCCATCAGTGAGACAGGACAGTCGAACACTGAAGCTTTCTTT
CAISETGQSNTEAFF
>.|TRBJ2-2|TRBV5-4|TRBD2
TGTGCCAGCAGCTATGGACTAGCGGCCACCGGGGAGCTGTTTTTT
CASSYGLAATGELFF
>once|TRBJ1-5|TRBV30|.
TGTGCCTGGAGTGTACTTGACTCCCAGCCCCAGCATTTT
CAWSVLDSQPQHF
>.|TRBJ2-5|TRBV6-6|TRBD1
TGTGCCAGTCGACAGGGGGCGTTAACGGAGACCCAGTACTTC
CASRQGALTETQYF
>.|TRBJ2-7|TRBV5-1|.
TGCGCCAGCAGCTTGACCCACAGGGACGCCTACGAGCAGTACTTC
CASSLTHRDAYEQYF
>few|TRBJ1-4|TRBV18|TRBD1
TGTGCCAGCTCACCAGGACAGGGGAATGAAAAACTGTTTTTT
CASSPGQGNEKLFF
>once|TRBJ1-6|TRBV9|TRBD1
TGTGCCAGCAGCCCAAACCCAGGACAGGGGGTGAATTCACCCCTCCACTTT
CASSPNPGQGVNSPLHF
>.|TRBJ2-5|TRBV10-1|.
TGCGCCAGCAGTAGGACTGGGTCCGGAACCCAGTACTTC
CASSRTGSGTQYF
>few|TRBJ2-1|TRBV10-1|TRBD2
TGCGCCAGCAGTGATACTAGCGGGAGGCGAGGTGAGCAGTTCTTC
CASSDTSGRRGEQFF
>.|TRBJ2-3|TRBV5-1|.
TGCGCCAGCAGCTTGTTTGGAGGGGATACGCAGTATTTT
CASSLFGGDTQYF
>few|TRBJ1-5|TRBV30|TRBD1
TGTGCCTGGAGGGCACAGGGGGCGAATCAGCCCCAGCATTTT
CAWRAQGANQPQHF
>.|TRBJ2-1|TRBV27|TRBD2
TGTGCCAGCAGTCCGAAAACCAGCGGGAGCCATTACAATGAGCAGTTCTTC
CASSPKTSGSHYNEQFF
>.|TRBJ2-1|TRBV6-1|TRBD2
TGTGCCAGCAGTGAAGAGTCTAGCGGGTCAGCGAGCAATGAGCAGTTCTTC
CASSEESSGSASNEQFF
>.|TRBJ2-7|TRBV7-9|TRBD2
TGTGCCAGCAGCTTAGGGCCAGCGGGAGGAGACAACGAGCAGTACTTC
CASSLGPAGGDNEQYF
>.|TRBJ1-2|TRBV7-2|.
TGTGCCAGCAGCACGGGTCGAGTAGGCTACACCTTC
CASSTGRVGYTF
>.|TRBJ2-3|TRBV7-3|.
TGTGCCAGCAGCTTAAATAGTCTGACAGATACGCAGTATTTT
CASSLNSLTDTQYF
>.|TRBJ1-2|TRBV6-6|.
TGTGCCAGCAGACTGGACAGTAACTATGGCTACACCTTC
CASRLDSNYGYTF
>.|TRBJ1-2|TRBV21-1|.
TGTGCCAGCAGCAAAAGGGGTACAGGGGTAGATGGCTACACCTTC
CASSKRGTGVDGYTF
>.|TRBJ2-4|TRBV5-1|.
TGCGCCAGCAGCTTGGAACTAACTGACATTCAGTACTTC
CASSLELTDIQYF
>.|TRBJ1-6|TRBV10-1|.
TGCGCCAGCAGTGGGAAGGACAGTAATTCACCCCTCCACTTT
CASSGKDSNSPLHF